One and the same sample provided the 8 T cell receptor beta chains below, sequenced in a study of blood T cell repertoires in COVID-19. The protocol was immunoSEQ multiplex PCR, while the TCRdb copy is restricted to in-frame clones and leaves out a portion. The table shows 200,000 to 250,000 clones, with roughly 83% occurring only once. Sequenced sample: peripheral blood. All receptors come from an elderly man with acute or convalescent COVID-19.

This clone was seen a handful of times. This chain joins TRBV7-8 and TRBJ1-5; D not certain. Trimming took 2 bases from V and 0 from J, leaving 11 bases between them. Germline V CDR1 and CDR2: SGHVS, FQNEAQ. This CDR3 contains 16 residues. The CDR3 here is CASSLSQSYSNQPQHF. DNA for the CDR3: TGTGCCAGCAGCTTATCGCAGTCTTATAGCAATCAGCCCCAGCATTTT. The full variable domain, its missing parts supplied by reference TRBV7-8 and TRBJ1-5, is GAGVSQSPRYKVAKRGQDVALRCDPISGHVSLFWYQQALGQGPEFLTYFQNEAQLDKSGLPSDRFFAERPEGSVSTLKIQRTQQEDSAVYLCASSLSQSYSNQPQHFGDGTRLSIL.

The CDR3 loop is CASQGAPGSPLHF. The CDR3 DNA reads as TGTGCCAGCCAGGGGGCCCCTGGTTCACCCCTCCACTTT. The chain combines TRBV19 with TRBJ1-6; 8 bases fit TRBD1. The V gene end was trimmed by 9 bases and the J gene end by 9 bases; junction bases not matched to a gene: 7. Germline V gives CDR1 LNHDA, CDR2 SQIVND (reference sequence). CDR3 size: 13 residues.

The V gene is TRBV24-1, the J gene TRBJ2-7; D might be TRBD1 (6 bases). This CDR3 region has 14 residues. The V end was cut by 4 bases, the J end by 2 bases, with 11 bases between. CDR1 is KGHDR, CDR2 SFDVKD, per germline. The CDR3 region has the DNA TGTGCCACCAGTGAAACCGGGACACCCTACGAGCAGTACTTC. Amino acids: CATSETGTPYEQYF.

V gene TRBV7-3 combines with J gene TRBJ2-5, with TRBD1 identical over 10 bases. V was clipped by 4 bases and J by 5 bases; unmatched bases: 1. The CDR3 sequence is 13 residues long. Germline CDR1 is SGHTA and CDR2 is FQGTGA. The CDR3: CASSSDRGETQYF. CDR3 DNA: TGTGCCAGCAGCTCGGACAGGGGGGAGACCCAGTACTTC. The entire variable domain, with the rest obtained from reference TRBV7-3 and TRBJ2-5, is as follows: GAGVSQTPSNKVTEKGKYVELRCDPISGHTALYWYRQSLGQGPEFLIYFQGTGAADDSGLPNDRFFAVRPEGSVSTLKIQRTERGDSAVYLCASSSDRGETQYFGPGTRLLVL.

This clone was counted once. The rearrangement uses TRBV5-4 and TRBJ2-4, with TRBD1 matching 7 bases. The germline CDR1 and CDR2 sequences are SGHNT and YYREEE (reference sequence). The ends lost 0 bases at V and 3 bases at J; junction bases unmatched: 6. This CDR3 has 16 amino acids. CDR3 sequence: CASSLEPGQHKNIQYF. The CDR3, as DNA: TGTGCCAGCAGCTTGGAACCGGGACAGCACAAAAACATTCAGTACTTC. Using reference TRBV5-4 and TRBJ2-4 for the parts outside the CDR3, the full variable domain is ETGVTQSPTHLIKTRGQQVTLRCSSQSGHNTVSWYQQALGQGPQFIFQYYREEENGRGNFPPRFSGLQFPNYSSELNVNALELDDSALYLCASSLEPGQHKNIQYFGAGTRLSVL.

The chain combines TRBV28 with TRBJ1-6; TRBD1 aligns across 9 bases. CDR1 is MDHEN, CDR2 SYDVKM, per germline. The CDR3 sequence is 16 residues long. J gave up 7 bases and V 5 bases, and 9 bases lay outside the gene matches. The CDR3 DNA follows: TGTGCCAGCAGTGCCGGGACAGGGCGTAGCAATTCACCCCTCCACTTT. This sequence encodes CASSAGTGRSNSPLHF.

This chain connects TRBV30 to TRBJ2-1, with D unclear. CDR3 length: 14 amino acids. Trimming removed 0 bases at V and 5 bases at J, with 11 bases between. Germline V gene data show CDR1 as GTSNPN and CDR2 as SVGIG (reference sequence). CDR3 bases: TGTGCCTGGAGTGTTGTGACATGGCACAATGAGCAGTTCTTC. This gives the protein CAWSVVTWHNEQFF.

The rearrangement uses TRBV6-6 and TRBJ1-5; D ambiguous. Trimming left V 2 bases short and J 9 bases short, with 8 bases between. Germline values: CDR1 MNHNY, CDR2 SVGAGI (reference sequence). The CDR3 loop spans 12 amino acids. CDR3 sequence: CASSYTEGPQHF. The CDR3 DNA reads TGTGCCAGCAGTTACACCGAGGGGCCCCAGCATTTT.